Listed below are T cell receptor beta chains from one sample, sequenced in a study of technical replicates of blood from several donors. Using immunoSEQ multiplex PCR, the repertoire was profiled, and TCRdb retains in-frame clones only, with some absent. The repertoire consists of about 76,000 clones, with nearly 98% occurring once and the leading ten covering 0.2% to 0.25%. The specimen sequenced was T cells isolated from PBMCs. The receptor set was obtained from a human donor in good health. CDR3s leave out the opening cysteine and the closing phenylalanine or tryptophan. The order of the fields is clone size, V gene, CDR3 protein. Where a row states a size, it is once, few, many or the class of an expanded clone; other rows omit it.

abundance: .
v_gene: TRBV12-5
CDR3aa: ASGQMRYGNQPQH

abundance: .
v_gene: TRBV2
CDR3aa: ASSGESGGDQPQH

abundance: .
v_gene: TRBV14
CDR3aa: ASSQQGASNYGYT

abundance: .
v_gene: TRBV7-9
CDR3aa: ASSRRDRYRNTEAF

abundance: .
v_gene: TRBV19
CDR3aa: ASTGQAVGGYT

abundance: .
v_gene: TRBV15
CDR3aa: ATSGWGQVSGYT

abundance: .
v_gene: TRBV5-6
CDR3aa: ASSLDRGTYGYT

abundance: .
v_gene: TRBV30
CDR3aa: AWTLTMHSYEQY

abundance: .
v_gene: TRBV2
CDR3aa: ASRTIHGYT

abundance: once
v_gene: TRBV19
CDR3aa: ASSIDSSYNEQF

abundance: .
v_gene: TRBV19
CDR3aa: ASNPRGGYGYT

abundance: .
v_gene: TRBV10-2
CDR3aa: ASTGTGRTEAF

abundance: .
v_gene: TRBV21-1
CDR3aa: ASSKVGRSCNRGYT

abundance: .
v_gene: TRBV5-4
CDR3aa: ASSLSGKDTQY

abundance: .
v_gene: TRBV15
CDR3aa: ATSRDHRMRETQY

abundance: .
v_gene: TRBV5-1
CDR3aa: ASSGSKRSYNEQF

abundance: .
v_gene: TRBV5-1
CDR3aa: ASSIQLGGYGYT

abundance: once
v_gene: TRBV27
CDR3aa: ASSLSQGPGYTEAF

abundance: .
v_gene: TRBV7-8
CDR3aa: ASSLPRVRDTQY

abundance: .
v_gene: TRBV6-1
CDR3aa: ASRGDRVGYGYT

abundance: .
v_gene: TRBV30
CDR3aa: AWRIAGGPGTQY

abundance: .
v_gene: TRBV5-1
CDR3aa: ASRTETEAF

abundance: .
v_gene: TRBV7-6
CDR3aa: ASSLGGDEAF

abundance: .
v_gene: TRBV6-5
CDR3aa: ASSSSGGQAYEQY

abundance: .
v_gene: TRBV30
CDR3aa: AWVVSGGNTEAF

abundance: .
v_gene: TRBV19
CDR3aa: ASQMGAGPFWI

abundance: .
v_gene: TRBV12-5
CDR3aa: ASGFPYGGKETQY

abundance: .
v_gene: TRBV27
CDR3aa: ASSLRQNEKLF

abundance: .
v_gene: TRBV2
CDR3aa: ASTDVVDRASGELF

abundance: .
v_gene: TRBV30
CDR3aa: AWRIQGAYGYT

abundance: .
v_gene: TRBV28
CDR3aa: ASSLSGVTNEKLF

abundance: .
v_gene: TRBV6-5
CDR3aa: ASTYRGTGEQY

abundance: .
v_gene: TRBV27
CDR3aa: ASSPRLFYEQY

abundance: few
v_gene: TRBV11-3
CDR3aa: ASSHPGTTNTGELF

abundance: once
v_gene: TRBV6-1
CDR3aa: ASSDVYSGGYT

abundance: once
v_gene: TRBV4-1
CDR3aa: ASSLKPGQGNQPQH

abundance: .
v_gene: TRBV5-1
CDR3aa: ASSLGSSGNTIY

abundance: .
v_gene: TRBV4-2
CDR3aa: ASSQDELTGSGNTIY

abundance: .
v_gene: TRBV15
CDR3aa: ATSRDLGRAEFDSPLH

abundance: .
v_gene: TRBV7-7
CDR3aa: ASSLVPSRQGGNEQF

abundance: .
v_gene: TRBV30
CDR3aa: AWNPHRQGHNPMNTEAF

abundance: .
v_gene: TRBV30
CDR3aa: AWSVGQPTYEQY

abundance: .
v_gene: TRBV7-9
CDR3aa: ASSNNRGTQPQH

abundance: .
v_gene: TRBV6-5
CDR3aa: ASSYEQGGDGYT

abundance: .
v_gene: TRBV9
CDR3aa: ASSGLQGHAF

abundance: .
v_gene: TRBV9
CDR3aa: ASSAAMSGGLETQY

abundance: .
v_gene: TRBV19
CDR3aa: ASNRDPLEKLF

abundance: .
v_gene: TRBV28
CDR3aa: ASSVLGEYGYT

abundance: .
v_gene: TRBV5-4
CDR3aa: ASSSGLAVTDTQY

abundance: .
v_gene: TRBV11-2
CDR3aa: ASSSKPETGSGYGYT

abundance: .
v_gene: TRBV25-1
CDR3aa: ASRFTGGPSNTGELF

abundance: few
v_gene: TRBV7-9
CDR3aa: ASTFRRAGWGQETQY

abundance: .
v_gene: TRBV5-8
CDR3aa: ASSLGQLGTGVYEQY

abundance: .
v_gene: TRBV7-9
CDR3aa: ASSTTPSGDYNEQF